A selection of T cell receptor beta chains follows, all from one sample in a study of T cell responses to AZD1222 COVID-19 vaccine. Sequenced by immunoSEQ multiplex PCR; TCRdb stores in-frame clones only, minus some. The data show 100,000 to 120,000 clones, roughly 89% seen once. The starting material was peripheral blood, obtained 28 days after the second AZD1222 dose. The receptors were sampled from an adult who received the AZD1222 COVID-19 vaccine. CDR3s include the opening cysteine and the closing phenylalanine or tryptophan. D genes are given only for firm matches. Clone size appears in some rows only: once, few, many, or a class for an expanded clone.

TRBV4-3	TRBJ2-5	TRBD2	-	CASSQDGGLVPTQYF	TGCGCCAGCAGCCAAGATGGGGGACTAGTGCCGACCCAGTACTTC
TRBV18	TRBJ2-7	TRBD2	-	CASSPLTGGRGREQYF	TGTGCCAGCTCGCCCCTGACGGGGGGGCGGGGTAGGGAGCAGTACTTC
TRBV12-2	TRBJ2-5	-	once	CASRLALRGGEETQYF	TGTGCAAGTCGCTTAGCCCTCCGGGGGGGGGAAGAGACCCAGTACTTC
TRBV18	TRBJ1-2	-	-	CASSSGESNYGYTF	TGTGCCAGCTCATCGGGGGAATCTAACTATGGCTACACCTTC
TRBV30	TRBJ1-2	-	once	CAWRRSGTLSPYGYTF	TGTGCCTGGAGGCGATCGGGGACGCTAAGCCCGTATGGCTACACCTTC
TRBV7-2	TRBJ1-5	-	-	CASSLEKGGGLPQHF	TGTGCCAGCAGCTTAGAGAAGGGGGGGGGCCTTCCCCAGCATTTT
TRBV27	TRBJ1-6	TRBD1	once	CASSLRGQGSASYNSPLHF	TGTGCCAGCAGTTTACGGGGACAGGGGTCGGCATCCTATAATTCACCCCTCCACTTT
TRBV3-1/TRBV3-2	TRBJ2-1	TRBD2	-	CASSLHPRTSFVEQFF	TGTGCCAGCAGCCTACACCCGAGGACTAGCTTCGTTGAGCAGTTCTTC
TRBV7-2	TRBJ1-3	-	-	CASSPPPITGNTIYF	TGTGCCAGCAGCCCTCCGCCCATCACTGGAAACACCATATATTTT
TRBV5-1	TRBJ2-7	-	-	CASSDGWGWEQYF	TGCGCCAGCAGCGATGGATGGGGCTGGGAGCAGTACTTC
TRBV4-1	TRBJ1-2	TRBD1	-	CASSQPRTGKANGYTF	TGCGCCAGCAGCCAACCGAGGACAGGGAAGGCTAACGGCTACACCTTC
TRBV30	TRBJ2-1	TRBD2	few	CAGKVAGGYNEQFF	TGTGCCGGAAAAGTGGCGGGGGGTTACAATGAGCAGTTCTTC
TRBV11-2	TRBJ2-1	-	once	CASSLTYNEQFF	TGTGCCAGCAGCCTAACCTACAATGAGCAGTTCTTC
TRBV19	TRBJ2-2	TRBD1	once	CAYRDRATGELFF	TGTGCGTATAGGGACAGGGCCACCGGGGAGCTGTTTTTT
TRBV28	TRBJ2-5	-	-	CASSFPGPLGETQYF	TGTGCCAGCAGTTTCCCGGGGCCCCTTGGAGAGACCCAGTACTTC
TRBV5-1	TRBJ2-7	-	-	CASSPLRPPDDEQYF	TGCGCCAGCAGCCCACTCCGACCCCCGGATGACGAGCAGTACTTC
TRBV10-3	TRBJ1-1	TRBD1	-	CAIRATGGRTEAFF	TGTGCCATCAGGGCGACAGGGGGAAGAACTGAAGCTTTCTTT
TRBV2	TRBJ1-2	-	-	CATGRPDGGYTF	TGTGCCACAGGACGCCCCGATGGGGGCTACACCTTC
TRBV20-1	TRBJ1-2	-	-	CSVQVNYGYTF	TGCAGTGTTCAGGTTAACTATGGCTACACCTTC
TRBV5-5	TRBJ1-5	-	-	CASSLLLSANQPQHF	TGTGCCAGCAGCTTGTTGTTGTCAGCTAATCAGCCCCAGCATTTT
TRBV7-2	TRBJ1-1	-	-	CASSPPPAGVTGNTEAFF	TGTGCCAGCAGCCCACCCCCGGCAGGGGTGACGGGGAACACTGAAGCTTTCTTT
TRBV6-6	TRBJ1-5	-	-	CASSYGYPSNQPQHF	TGTGCCAGCAGTTACGGGTACCCGAGCAATCAGCCCCAGCATTTT
TRBV5-1	TRBJ1-2	TRBD1	-	CASSLGGQGHYGYTF	TGCGCCAGCAGCTTGGGAGGACAGGGCCATTATGGCTACACCTTC
TRBV21-1	TRBJ2-5	-	-	CASSKWEQRRAGTQYF	TGTGCCAGCAGCAAATGGGAGCAGCGCCGGGCGGGGACCCAGTACTTC
TRBV19	TRBJ2-1	-	-	CASSIRQENYNEQFF	TGTGCCAGTAGTATAAGACAGGAGAATTACAATGAGCAGTTCTTC
TRBV19	TRBJ2-1	-	once	CASSIRYSSYNEQFF	TGTGCCAGTAGTATAAGGTATAGCTCCTACAATGAGCAGTTCTTC
TRBV11-2	TRBJ1-1	-	-	CASSREVNTEAFF	TGTGCCAGCTCAAGGGAGGTAAACACTGAAGCTTTCTTT
TRBV7-9	TRBJ1-5	TRBD1	-	CASSILGTDSNQPQHF	TGTGCCAGCAGCATCCTCGGGACAGATAGCAATCAGCCCCAGCATTTT
TRBV7-2	TRBJ1-6	-	-	CASSLVAGSSYNSPLHF	TGTGCCAGCAGCTTAGTCGCAGGCAGCTCCTATAATTCACCCCTCCACTTT
TRBV2	TRBJ2-2	-	-	CASSAGYYGELFF	TGTGCCAGCAGTGCGGGATACTACGGGGAGCTGTTTTTT
TRBV21-1	TRBJ2-6	-	-	CASSKPEGLCSGANVLTF	TGTGCCAGCAGCAAGCCCGAGGGACTGTGCTCTGGGGCCAACGTCCTGACTTTC
TRBV10-2	TRBJ2-7	-	-	CASSGGRSSYEQYF	TGCGCCAGCAGTGGAGGCAGGAGCTCCTACGAGCAGTACTTC
TRBV4-3	TRBJ1-6	-	-	CASSQDRFNSPLHF	TGCGCCAGCAGCCAAGACAGGTTTAATTCACCCCTCCACTTT
TRBV18	TRBJ2-1	TRBD1	-	CASSRQGNEQFF	TGTGCCAGCTCGCGACAGGGCAATGAGCAGTTCTTC
TRBV11-2	TRBJ2-1	-	-	CASTDGGNEQFF	TGTGCCAGCACCGACGGAGGCAATGAGCAGTTCTTC
TRBV15	TRBJ1-5	-	-	CATSRTGAIQPQHF	TGTGCCACCAGCAGGACGGGGGCTATTCAGCCCCAGCATTTT